This T cell receptor (beta chain) was sequenced in a study of blood T cell repertoires in COVID-19. Study at large: Sites across the United States, Italy and Spain contributed samples from acute and convalescent COVID-19. T cells, B-cell-depleted T cells, or PBMCs supplied cDNA or gDNA.

Under the authors' procedure: Cell counts per sample came from amplifying reference gene primers. The table came from immunoSEQ multiplex PCR; TCRdb's copy has only in-frame clones and leaves some out. V and J calls and clone size follow that table, whereas D and trimming were derived from the DNA. The sample carries hundreds of thousands of clones, around nine tenths recorded once. Germline V CDR1 and CDR2: MNHEY, SVGEGT. Losses at the gene ends were 1 base for V and 8 bases for J; bases not matched to a gene: 22. This CDR3 has 20 residues. The chain joins TRBV6-2 or TRBV6-3 to TRBJ1-4, with 7 bases that match TRBD1. Sequenced input: peripheral blood. The receptor's source is a woman in her thirties or forties who had recovered from COVID-19. The CDR3 DNA reads as TGTGCCAGCAGTTACTACCTATTTGGACAGGCCGACCGGGAGAACGAAAAACTGTTTTTT. The encoded protein is CASSYYLFGQADRENEKLFF.